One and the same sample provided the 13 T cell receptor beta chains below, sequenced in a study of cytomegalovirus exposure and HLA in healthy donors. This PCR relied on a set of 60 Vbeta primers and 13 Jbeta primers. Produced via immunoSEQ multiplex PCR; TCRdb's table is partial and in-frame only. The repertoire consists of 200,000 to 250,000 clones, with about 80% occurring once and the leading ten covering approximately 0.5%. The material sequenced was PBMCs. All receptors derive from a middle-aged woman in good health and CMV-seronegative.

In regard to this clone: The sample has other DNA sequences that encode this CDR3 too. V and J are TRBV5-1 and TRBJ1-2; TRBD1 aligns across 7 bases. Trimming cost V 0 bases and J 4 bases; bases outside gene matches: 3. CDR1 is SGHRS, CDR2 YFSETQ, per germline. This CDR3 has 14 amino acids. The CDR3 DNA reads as TGCGCCAGCAGCTTGGAGGGGACAGCCTATGGCTACACCTTC. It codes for CASSLEGTAYGYTF. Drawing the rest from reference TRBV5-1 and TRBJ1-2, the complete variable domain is KAGVTQTPRYLIKTRGQQVTLSCSPISGHRSVSWYQQTPGQGLQFLFEYFSETQRNKGNFPGRFSGRQFSNSRSEMNVSTLELGDSALYLCASSLEGTAYGYTFGSGTRLTVV.

The CDR3 sequence: CASSNYRRSYEQYF. The CDR3 DNA follows: TGTGCCAGTAGTAATTACAGGCGTTCCTACGAGCAGTACTTC. This rearrangement joins TRBV19 to TRBJ2-7, with a weak D call TRBD1 (5 bases). This CDR3 region has 14 residues. The V gene lost 4 bases and the J gene lost 1 base, with 11 bases spanning the gap. In germline, CDR1 is LNHDA, CDR2 SQIVND (reference sequence).

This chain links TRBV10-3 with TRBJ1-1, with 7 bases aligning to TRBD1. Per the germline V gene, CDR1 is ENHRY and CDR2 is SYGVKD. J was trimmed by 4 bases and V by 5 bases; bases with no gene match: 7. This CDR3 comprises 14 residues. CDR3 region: CAISWDSKSTEAFF. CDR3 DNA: TGTGCCATCAGTTGGGACAGCAAGAGCACTGAAGCTTTCTTT.

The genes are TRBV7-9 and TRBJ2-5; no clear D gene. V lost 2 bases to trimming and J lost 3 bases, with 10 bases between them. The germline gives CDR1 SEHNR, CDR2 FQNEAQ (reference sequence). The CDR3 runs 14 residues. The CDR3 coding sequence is TGTGCCAGCAGCTTAATGCAGCGTAAAGAGACCCAGTACTTC. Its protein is CASSLMQRKETQYF.

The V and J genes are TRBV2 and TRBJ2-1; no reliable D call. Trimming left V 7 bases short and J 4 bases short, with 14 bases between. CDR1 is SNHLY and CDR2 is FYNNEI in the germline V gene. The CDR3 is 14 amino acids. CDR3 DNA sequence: TGTGCCAGCACGAGCAGGATAAATTACAATGAGCAGTTCTTC. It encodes CASTSRINYNEQFF.

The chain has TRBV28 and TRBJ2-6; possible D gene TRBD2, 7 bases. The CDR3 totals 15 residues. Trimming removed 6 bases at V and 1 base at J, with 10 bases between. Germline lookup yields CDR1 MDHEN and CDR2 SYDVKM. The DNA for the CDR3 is TGTGCCAGCAGCGCGGGGGCTTCTGGGGCCAACGTCCTGACTTTC. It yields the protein CASSAGASGANVLTF.

The CDR3 sequence is CASSLSSGGGAHGELFF. DNA for the CDR3: TGTGCCAGCAGCTTAAGTTCAGGAGGGGGGGCCCACGGGGAGCTGTTTTTT. This chain links TRBV7-3 with TRBJ2-2; tentatively, D is TRBD2 (7 bases). Germline values: CDR1 SGHTA, CDR2 FQGTGA. This CDR3 comprises 17 residues. The V end was cut by 1 base, the J end by 7 bases, with 19 bases between.

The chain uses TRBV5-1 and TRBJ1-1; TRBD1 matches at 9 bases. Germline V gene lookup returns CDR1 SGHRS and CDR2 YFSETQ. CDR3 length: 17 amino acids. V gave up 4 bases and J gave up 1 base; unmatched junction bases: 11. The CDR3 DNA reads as TGCGCCAGCAGCGGACAGGGGACCCTTTGGGAGAACACTGAAGCTTTCTTT. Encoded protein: CASSGQGTLWENTEAFF. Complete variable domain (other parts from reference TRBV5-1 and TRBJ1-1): KAGVTQTPRYLIKTRGQQVTLSCSPISGHRSVSWYQQTPGQGLQFLFEYFSETQRNKGNFPGRFSGRQFSNSRSEMNVSTLELGDSALYLCASSGQGTLWENTEAFFGQGTRLTVV.

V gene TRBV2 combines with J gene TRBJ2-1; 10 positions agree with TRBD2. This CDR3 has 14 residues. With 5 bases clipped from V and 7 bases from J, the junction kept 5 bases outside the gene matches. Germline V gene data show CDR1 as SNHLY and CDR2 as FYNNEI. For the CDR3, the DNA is TGTGCCAGCAGTCGTCTAGCGGGGGTGAATGAGCAGTTCTTC. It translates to CASSRLAGVNEQFF.

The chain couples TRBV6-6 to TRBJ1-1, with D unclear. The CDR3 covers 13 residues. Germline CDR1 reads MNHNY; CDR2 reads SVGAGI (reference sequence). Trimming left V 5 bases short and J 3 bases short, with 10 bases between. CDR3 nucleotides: TGTGCCAGCAGTCAATACGCGGACACTGAAGCTTTCTTT. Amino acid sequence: CASSQYADTEAFF.

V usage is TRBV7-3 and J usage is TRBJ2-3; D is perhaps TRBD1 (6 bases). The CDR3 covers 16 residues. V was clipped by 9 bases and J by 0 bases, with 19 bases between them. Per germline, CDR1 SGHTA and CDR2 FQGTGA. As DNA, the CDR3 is TGTGCCAGAAACAACTTCGACAGGACTAGCACAGATACGCAGTATTTT. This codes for CARNNFDRTSTDTQYF.

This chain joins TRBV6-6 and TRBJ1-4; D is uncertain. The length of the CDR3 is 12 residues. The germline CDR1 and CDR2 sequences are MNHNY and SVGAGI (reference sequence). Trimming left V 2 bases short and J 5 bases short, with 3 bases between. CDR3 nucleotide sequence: TGTGCCAGCAGTTACCTGAATGAAAAACTGTTTTTT. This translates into CASSYLNEKLFF.

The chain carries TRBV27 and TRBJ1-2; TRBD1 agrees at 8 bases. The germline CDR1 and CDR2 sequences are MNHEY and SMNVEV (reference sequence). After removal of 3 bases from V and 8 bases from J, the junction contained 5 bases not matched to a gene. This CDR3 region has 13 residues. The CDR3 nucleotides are TGTGCCAGCAGTTTTCAGGGGGCGCGAGGCTACACCTTC. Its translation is CASSFQGARGYTF.